The 28 T cell receptor beta chains below were found in one sample sequenced in a study of early T cells in non-severe SARS-CoV-2 infection. TCRdb re-derived calls from the 5' RACE reads in MiXCR, one entry per CDR3 protein. The sample lists about 80,000 distinct CDR3 sequences; approximately 12% were seen once. The sample was whole blood. These receptors came from an adult who was a healthcare worker with PCR-confirmed SARS-CoV-2 infection or an uninfected control (not recorded which).

This clonotype was detected only a few times. The chain has TRBV20-1 and TRBJ2-7; a weak D match, TRBD1 (5 bases). The CDR3 length is 15 residues. V was pared by 3 bases and J by 2 bases, with 17 bases between. CDR1 and CDR2 (germline): DFQATT, SNEGSKA (reference sequence). Here the CDR3 reads CSASPDTGATYEQYF. The CDR3 nucleotides are TGCAGTGCTAGCCCTGACACAGGTGCAACCTACGAGCAGTACTTC.

The gene calls are TRBV3-1 and TRBJ2-3; 11 bases align to TRBD2. CDR1 and CDR2 (germline): LGHDT, YNNKEL (reference sequence). This CDR3 is 15 amino acids long. With V trimmed by 4 bases and J by 2 bases, 2 bases remained unmatched. The CDR3 region has the DNA TGTGCCAGCAGCCTGACTAGCGGGAACACAGATACGCAGTATTTT. Amino acids: CASSLTSGNTDTQYF.

J is TRBJ2-1 and V is TRBV20-1; TRBD1 matches 7 bases. The trim removed 5 bases at V and 4 bases at J, leaving 20 bases unmatched. The germline gives CDR1 DFQATT, CDR2 SNEGSKA (reference sequence). This CDR3 region has 18 residues. The CDR3, as DNA: TGCAGTGCTCCCTATTTATTCTCGGGACAGAAGTATTACAATGAGCAGTTCTTC. Translation: CSAPYLFSGQKYYNEQFF.

This clonotype was counted only a few times. CDR3 residues: CASSPRAPVTQYF. CDR3 DNA: TGTGCCAGCAGTCCTCGGGCCCCAGTCACGCAGTATTTT. The chain links TRBV12-3 or TRBV12-4 to TRBJ2-3, with D hard to call. V was cut by 5 bases and J by 9 bases, with 15 bases left in between. This CDR3 is built from 13 residues.

This clonotype showed up many times. This chain connects TRBV20-1 to TRBJ2-1; 13 nucleotides line up with TRBD2. The germline V gene encodes CDR1 DFQATT and CDR2 SNEGSKA (reference sequence). There are 17 residues in the CDR3. Unmatched junction bases numbered 5, after V lost 3 bases and J lost 0 bases. The CDR3 DNA follows: TGCAGTGCTAGCGGGACTAGCGGGGTCCCCTCCTACAATGAGCAGTTCTTC. Translated: CSASGTSGVPSYNEQFF.

This chain joins TRBV6-5 and TRBJ1-5; D gene uncertain. V was cut by 6 bases and J by 4 bases, with 10 bases left in between. Looked up from germline, CDR1 is MNHEY and CDR2 is SVGAGI. This CDR3 has 13 residues. The CDR3 is CASSPTRNQPQHF. DNA of the CDR3: TGTGCCAGCAGCCCGACTAGAAATCAGCCCCAGCATTTT.

This clonotype was seen only a few times. V and J are TRBV7-2 and TRBJ2-5; perhaps TRBD2 as D (5 bases). Trimming pared 3 bases from V and 4 bases from J, leaving 15 bases between. The CDR3 spans 15 residues. Per the germline V gene, CDR1 is SGHTA and CDR2 is FQGNSA. CDR3 amino acids: CASSFLGGEGETQYF. In DNA, the CDR3 is TGTGCCAGCAGCTTTCTAGGTGGCGAGGGAGAGACCCAGTACTTC.

This clonotype was counted between two and nine times. J is TRBJ2-3 and V is TRBV20-1; 9 bases fit TRBD2. This CDR3 spans 15 amino acids. After removal of 6 bases from V and 3 bases from J, the junction contained 10 bases not matched to a gene. Germline values: CDR1 DFQATT, CDR2 SNEGSKA (reference sequence). In nucleotides, the CDR3 is TGCAGTGCCTACCTAGCGGGATCGGCGACAGATACGCAGTATTTT. This translates into CSAYLAGSATDTQYF.

In this sample, this clonotype turned up many times. The chain employs TRBV28 and TRBJ2-5; TRBD1 is a possible D gene (5 bases). The CDR3 loop spans 15 amino acids. The ends were cut back, 6 bases at V and 1 base at J, with 15 bases in the middle. The V gene's germline CDR1 is MDHEN and CDR2 SYDVKM. CDR3 region: CASSQRGSPQETQYF. The CDR3, as DNA: TGTGCCAGCAGCCAAAGGGGAAGCCCCCAAGAGACCCAGTACTTC.

This clonotype has just a few counts. CDR3 sequence (DNA): TGTGCCAGCAGCCAACAGGGAGATAATTCACCCCTCCACTTT. Translation gives CASSQQGDNSPLHF. The chain combines TRBV3-1 with TRBJ1-6; D perhaps matches TRBD1 (5 bases). Germline V lookup: CDR1 LGHDT, CDR2 YNNKEL (reference sequence). The CDR3 is 14 residues long. Trimming pared 2 bases from V and 5 bases from J, leaving 7 bases between.

This clonotype was found many times. The chain carries TRBV30 and TRBJ1-5; D gene uncertain. This CDR3 region has 14 residues. The V end lost 3 bases, the J end lost 0 bases, and 9 bases lay between the germline ends. CDR1 is GTSNPN, CDR2 SVGIG, per germline (reference sequence). This CDR3 is CAWSSAYSNQPQHF. The CDR3 coding sequence is TGTGCCTGGAGCTCCGCGTATAGCAATCAGCCCCAGCATTTT.

This clonotype was counted at least ten times. The chain uses TRBV28 and TRBJ2-1; D is undetermined. V was pared by 2 bases and J by 10 bases, with 6 bases between. The germline V gene has CDR1 MDHEN and CDR2 SYDVKM. The CDR3 spans 11 residues. The CDR3 loop is CASSLVDEQFF. The CDR3 region has the DNA TGTGCCAGCAGTTTAGTGGACGAGCAGTTCTTC.

In this sample, this clonotype turned up many times. The chain carries TRBV27 and TRBJ1-3; possibly TRBD1 for D (5 bases). The germline CDR1 and CDR2 sequences are MNHEY and SMNVEV (reference sequence). Trimming cost V 1 base and J 0 bases, with 13 bases left between them. The CDR3 runs 17 residues. The CDR3 loop is CASSLFGRAFSGNTIYF. The CDR3 nucleotides are TGTGCCAGCAGTTTATTCGGCAGGGCCTTCTCTGGAAACACCATATATTTT.

The gene calls are TRBV9 and TRBJ2-3, with 8 bases matching TRBD2. The CDR3 covers 16 residues. V was pared by 0 bases and J by 2 bases, with 5 bases of the junction left unmatched. The germline V gene has CDR1 SGDLS and CDR2 YYNGEE. Here the CDR3 reads CASSVAGGPTTDTQYF. The CDR3 DNA is TGTGCCAGCAGCGTAGCGGGAGGGCCGACCACAGATACGCAGTATTTT.

This clonotype turned up a few times. CDR3: CASSLELADEQFF. The CDR3, as DNA: TGTGCCAGCAGCTTAGAACTAGCGGATGAGCAGTTCTTC. The chain uses TRBV7-8 and TRBJ2-1, with 8 bases fitting TRBD2. Germline V gives CDR1 SGHVS, CDR2 FQNEAQ. V lost 1 base and J lost 8; bases outside the gene matches: 1. The CDR3 has 13 amino acids.

The chain links TRBV28 to TRBJ2-1; D remains ambiguous. V gave up 2 bases and J gave up 10 bases, with 9 bases separating them. Germline V gene lookup returns CDR1 MDHEN and CDR2 SYDVKM. The CDR3 is 12 amino acids. The CDR3 nucleotides are TGTGCCAGCAGTTTAACACGGCGGGAGCAGTTCTTC. Protein sequence: CASSLTRREQFF.

CDR3 in DNA: TGTGCCAGCACCCTGCGGGGGAGCCACGAGCAGTACTTC. This gives the protein CASTLRGSHEQYF. The chain is built from TRBV28 and TRBJ2-7, with 7 positions matching TRBD2. V lost 7 bases to trimming and J lost 5 bases; unmatched junction nucleotides: 8. CDR1 MDHEN and CDR2 SYDVKM come from the germline V gene. CDR3 length: 13 residues.

V is TRBV5-8 and J is TRBJ1-2, with a possible D match to TRBD1 (5 bases). This CDR3 comprises 13 residues. Trimming took 3 bases from V and 8 from J, leaving 14 bases between them. CDR1 SGHTS and CDR2 YDEGEE come from the germline V gene. CDR3 sequence: CASSSPGRDGYTF. The CDR3 DNA follows: TGTGCCAGCAGCTCCCCAGGGAGGGACGGCTACACCTTC.

The chain couples TRBV2 to TRBJ2-7, with a weak D call TRBD2 (5 bases). CDR1 is SNHLY and CDR2 is FYNNEI in the germline V gene. The CDR3 spans 16 residues. The V end lost 9 bases, the J end lost 2 bases, and 23 bases lay between the germline ends. CDR3 nucleotides: TGTGCCAGTTCAAATGGGGTTAGCGAGAGCCCCTACGAGCAGTACTTC. It is translated as CASSNGVSESPYEQYF. Looking up the rest from reference TRBV2 and TRBJ2-7 gives the full variable domain: EPEVTQTPSHQVTQMGQEVILRCVPISNHLYFYWYRQILGQKVEFLVSFYNNEISEKSEIFDDQFSVERPDGSNFTLKIRSTKLEDSAMYFCASSNGVSESPYEQYFGPGTRLTVT.

A few counts support this clonotype. The chain uses TRBV7-9 and TRBJ1-4; D is perhaps TRBD1 (6 bases). Trimming stripped 5 bases from V and 5 bases from J, with 18 bases between. Germline values: CDR1 SEHNR, CDR2 FQNEAQ (reference sequence). This CDR3 spans 16 amino acids. Here the CDR3 DNA reads TGTGCCAGCAGCCCGACAGGTTTAGGCGGGAATGAAAAACTGTTTTTT. It is translated as CASSPTGLGGNEKLFF.

This clonotype was seen many times. This chain links TRBV7-9 with TRBJ2-7; 11 nucleotides agree with TRBD2. Germline-derived CDR1 and CDR2 are SEHNR and FQNEAQ (reference sequence). V was clipped by 2 bases and J by 5 bases; unmatched bases: 5. This CDR3 is built from 15 residues. The CDR3: CASSLRSGRGDEQYF. The CDR3 coding sequence is TGTGCCAGCAGCTTACGTAGCGGGAGGGGAGACGAGCAGTACTTC.

There are a few counts of this clonotype. V and J are TRBV2 and TRBJ2-1; the match to TRBD2 covers 7 bases. Per the germline V gene, CDR1 is SNHLY and CDR2 is FYNNEI. V lost 7 bases and J lost 15; bases outside the gene matches: 12. The CDR3 length is 12 residues. The CDR3 loop is CASTQRDLLGFF. The CDR3 bases are TGTGCCAGCACACAGCGGGACCTGCTGGGGTTCTTC.

There are many counts of this clonotype. The V gene is TRBV29-1, the J gene TRBJ2-7; D may be TRBD1 (6 bases). The CDR3 consists of 15 residues. The germline V gene encodes CDR1 SQVTM and CDR2 ANQGSEA. V lost 0 bases and J 1 base, leaving 13 bases between the germline ends. In DNA form, the CDR3 reads TGCAGCGTTGAAGAGGCCAGGGGTAGATCCTACGAGCAGTACTTC. It yields the protein CSVEEARGRSYEQYF.

The genes are TRBV28 and TRBJ2-1; 8 bases are shared with TRBD1. After removal of 6 bases from V and 3 bases from J, the junction contained 16 bases not matched to a gene. The CDR3 totals 18 residues. Germline assignment: CDR1 MDHEN and CDR2 SYDVKM. The CDR3 protein is CASRIRTGTRRSYNEQFF. In DNA, the CDR3 is TGTGCCAGCAGAATACGGACAGGGACGAGAAGAAGCTACAATGAGCAGTTCTTC.

The chain links TRBV9 to TRBJ2-5, with D perhaps assigned TRBD1 or TRBD2 (7 bases each). V was shortened by 3 bases and J by 1 base, with 16 bases between the two germline ends. Germline values: CDR1 SGDLS, CDR2 YYNGEE. CDR3 length: 16 amino acids. As DNA, the CDR3 is TGTGCCAGCAGCGCAGCGGGACAGCCTGCCCAAGAGACCCAGTACTTC. Amino acid sequence: CASSAAGQPAQETQYF.

This chain links TRBV5-1 with TRBJ2-7; D is uncertain. Trimming removed 3 bases from V and 5 bases from J, with 6 bases in between. Germline lookup yields CDR1 SGHRS and CDR2 YFSETQ. CDR3 length: 11 amino acids. The CDR3 protein is CASSSGDEQYF. CDR3 DNA: TGCGCCAGCAGCTCCGGAGACGAGCAGTACTTC.

The rearrangement uses TRBV29-1 and TRBJ2-2, with D uncertain. Germline values: CDR1 SQVTM, CDR2 ANQGSEA. The CDR3 spans 13 residues. The germline V and J ends were trimmed by 3 bases and 4 bases, with 9 bases remaining between them. In DNA form, the CDR3 reads TGCAGCGTTGACCCGTCGTCCACCGGGGAGCTGTTTTTT. It specifies CSVDPSSTGELFF.

This chain uses TRBV2 with TRBJ2-1, with a possible D match to TRBD2 (6 bases). This CDR3 has 13 amino acids. CDR1 SNHLY and CDR2 FYNNEI come from the germline V gene. V lost 6 bases and J lost 0, with 6 bases in between. The DNA of the CDR3 is TGTGCCAGCAGGGACTACTCCTACAATGAGCAGTTCTTC. It specifies CASRDYSYNEQFF.